This entry describes one TCR beta chain. Its antigen remains unidentified. The test was conducted at deep level. Sequencing was performed with immunoSEQ multiplex PCR; in TCRdb, only in-frame clones are kept and a portion is missing. The sample comprises some 2,000,000 clones, more than 90% of which are singletons, and around 0.13% rests with the top ten. Trimming at V came to 6 bases and at J to 0 bases, leaving 3 bases not matched to a gene. Germline assignment: CDR1 SNHLY and CDR2 FYNNEI. The CDR3 consists of 16 residues. The sample comes from a study of shared clonotypes between healthy human individuals. Study-wide context: Per donor, CD8 memory used one plate, CD8 naive used two, CD4 memory used three and CD4 naive used three.

Regarding the study as a whole: The sharing of roughly 5% of naive CD4 clonotypes was seen across a few donors. Researchers sampled blood only, noting tissue repertoires likely differ.

The rearrangement uses TRBV2 and TRBJ2-3; 13 bases match TRBD2. This receptor was obtained from a man in his late teens or twenties in good health. The specimen sequenced was naive CD4+ T cells sorted from blood. As to subset: CD45RA+ positively selected. For the CDR3, the DNA is TGTGCCAGCAGGGGGACTAGCGGGACTAGCACAGATACGCAGTATTTT. This encodes CASRGTSGTSTDTQYF.